The rows below give T cell receptor beta chains drawn from one sample of a study of T cells in Graves' hyperthyroidism and ophthalmopathy. TCRdb passed the multiplex PCR reads through MiXCR, listing each CDR3 protein once. The table lists 410,000 or so distinct CDR3 sequences, roughly 15% of them singletons. Sequenced: blood. The receptors come from a young man with Graves' ophthalmopathy. CDR3s include the opening cysteine and the closing phenylalanine or tryptophan. D genes are given only for firm matches. A row's size may be missing; if present it is once, few, many or a size class.

D gene: TRBD1; clone size: .; V gene: TRBV18; J gene: TRBJ1-6; CDR3 protein: CASSSGTGANNSPLHF; CDR3 DNA: TGTGCCAGCTCATCTGGGACAGGGGCAAATAATTCACCCCTCCACTTT
D gene: TRBD2; clone size: many; V gene: TRBV11-3; J gene: TRBJ2-5; CDR3 protein: CASSQGLQYQETQYF; CDR3 DNA: TGTGCCAGCAGCCAGGGACTACAGTACCAAGAGACCCAGTACTTC
D gene: .; clone size: many; V gene: TRBV20-1; J gene: TRBJ2-7; CDR3 protein: CSARSSTPGSHEQYF; CDR3 DNA: TGCAGTGCTAGATCGTCCACACCGGGAAGCCACGAGCAGTACTTC
D gene: .; clone size: .; V gene: TRBV20-1; J gene: TRBJ1-5; CDR3 protein: CSADPGGNQPQHF; CDR3 DNA: TGCAGTGCTGACCCAGGGGGCAATCAGCCCCAGCATTTT
D gene: TRBD2; clone size: few; V gene: TRBV6-1; J gene: TRBJ2-3; CDR3 protein: CASSETTSGLTDTQYF; CDR3 DNA: TGTGCCAGCAGTGAAACGACTAGCGGCTTAACAGATACGCAGTATTTT
D gene: .; clone size: few; V gene: TRBV7-3; J gene: TRBJ2-7; CDR3 protein: CASSFGGAAPYEQYF; CDR3 DNA: TGTGCCAGCAGCTTCGGCGGGGCCGCCCCTTACGAGCAGTACTTC
D gene: TRBD1; clone size: few; V gene: TRBV7-3; J gene: TRBJ2-2; CDR3 protein: CASSLTGNRDRGLLTGELFF; CDR3 DNA: TGTGCCAGCAGCTTAACGGGTAACCGAGACAGGGGGCTCCTCACCGGGGAGCTGTTTTTT
D gene: TRBD2; clone size: many; V gene: TRBV4-2; J gene: TRBJ2-5; CDR3 protein: CASSQERLAVRYQETQYF; CDR3 DNA: TGTGCCAGCAGCCAAGAGCGCCTAGCGGTGAGGTACCAAGAGACCCAGTACTTC
D gene: TRBD1; clone size: many; V gene: TRBV20-1; J gene: TRBJ1-4; CDR3 protein: CSAISGQGGNEKLFF; CDR3 DNA: TGCAGTGCTATCTCAGGACAGGGAGGTAATGAAAAACTGTTTTTT
D gene: .; clone size: few; V gene: TRBV6-1; J gene: TRBJ2-5; CDR3 protein: CASRISGERETQYF; CDR3 DNA: TGTGCCAGCAGGATCTCAGGAGAAAGAGAGACCCAGTACTTC
D gene: .; clone size: .; V gene: TRBV19; J gene: TRBJ1-4; CDR3 protein: CASSMGPQAANEKLFF; CDR3 DNA: TGTGCCAGTAGTATGGGCCCACAGGCCGCTAATGAAAAACTGTTTTTT
D gene: .; clone size: many; V gene: TRBV27; J gene: TRBJ1-3; CDR3 protein: CASSLQGGNTIYF; CDR3 DNA: TGTGCCAGCAGTTTACAAGGGGGAAACACCATATATTTT
D gene: .; clone size: many; V gene: TRBV3-1; J gene: TRBJ1-5; CDR3 protein: CASSQGSGGNQPQHF; CDR3 DNA: TGTGCCAGCAGCCAAGGATCTGGGGGCAATCAGCCCCAGCATTTT
D gene: TRBD2; clone size: .; V gene: TRBV7-9; J gene: TRBJ2-3; CDR3 protein: CASSFLLAGEGGTDTQYF; CDR3 DNA: TGTGCCAGCAGCTTTTTACTAGCGGGAGAGGGGGGCACAGATACGCAGTATTTT
D gene: .; clone size: .; V gene: TRBV7-9; J gene: TRBJ1-3; CDR3 protein: CASSLGTGGNTIYF; CDR3 DNA: TGTGCCAGCAGCTTGGGGACCGGTGGAAACACCATATATTTT
D gene: TRBD2; clone size: many; V gene: TRBV10-3; J gene: TRBJ2-2; CDR3 protein: CAISGQLAGGSSTGELFF; CDR3 DNA: TGTGCCATCAGTGGTCAACTAGCGGGGGGCTCGTCCACCGGGGAGCTGTTTTTT
D gene: .; clone size: few; V gene: TRBV7-9; J gene: TRBJ2-2; CDR3 protein: CASSLVTDTGELFF; CDR3 DNA: TGTGCCAGCAGCTTAGTGACCGACACCGGGGAGCTGTTTTTT
D gene: TRBD2; clone size: few; V gene: TRBV4-2; J gene: TRBJ2-1; CDR3 protein: CASSQDLGLANEQFF; CDR3 DNA: TGTGCCAGCAGCCAAGATCTCGGACTAGCGAATGAGCAGTTCTTC
D gene: .; clone size: many; V gene: TRBV11-2; J gene: TRBJ2-1; CDR3 protein: CASSLTRYNEQFF; CDR3 DNA: TGTGCCAGCAGCTTAACCCGTTACAATGAGCAGTTCTTC
D gene: .; clone size: few; V gene: TRBV2; J gene: TRBJ2-2; CDR3 protein: CASTGGWVPGELFF; CDR3 DNA: TGTGCCAGCACTGGAGGATGGGTTCCCGGGGAGCTGTTTTTT
D gene: TRBD1; clone size: many; V gene: TRBV5-1; J gene: TRBJ1-6; CDR3 protein: CASSVSKGAQSPLHF; CDR3 DNA: TGCGCCAGCAGCGTATCCAAGGGGGCCCAATCACCCCTCCACTTT
D gene: .; clone size: many; V gene: TRBV7-9; J gene: TRBJ2-1; CDR3 protein: CASSLDRVGNEQFF; CDR3 DNA: TGTGCCAGCAGCTTAGACAGGGTGGGCAATGAGCAGTTCTTC
D gene: .; clone size: many; V gene: TRBV7-8; J gene: TRBJ2-3; CDR3 protein: CASSRSSTFTDTQYF; CDR3 DNA: TGTGCCAGCAGCAGGTCGTCTACTTTCACAGATACGCAGTATTTT
D gene: .; clone size: few; V gene: TRBV10-3; J gene: TRBJ1-5; CDR3 protein: CAISESQTNNQPQHF; CDR3 DNA: TGTGCCATCAGTGAGTCTCAGACAAACAATCAGCCCCAGCATTTT
D gene: .; clone size: many; V gene: TRBV2; J gene: TRBJ2-1; CDR3 protein: CASSVGAAHYNEQFF; CDR3 DNA: TGTGCCAGCAGTGTCGGAGCGGCCCACTACAATGAGCAGTTCTTC
D gene: TRBD1; clone size: .; V gene: TRBV6-2/TRBV6-3; J gene: TRBJ2-1; CDR3 protein: CTSSHRGWPFGRAPSYNEQFF; CDR3 DNA: TGTACCAGCAGTCACAGGGGGTGGCCTTTCGGGCGGGCTCCAAGCTACAATGAGCAGTTCTTC
D gene: .; clone size: many; V gene: TRBV12-3/TRBV12-4; J gene: TRBJ2-1; CDR3 protein: CASSLASLNEQFF; CDR3 DNA: TGTGCCAGCAGTTTGGCCTCCCTCAATGAGCAGTTCTTC
D gene: TRBD2; clone size: many; V gene: TRBV3-1; J gene: TRBJ2-3; CDR3 protein: CASSQDSGRRDTQYF; CDR3 DNA: TGTGCCAGCAGCCAAGACAGCGGGAGACGTGATACGCAGTATTTT
D gene: .; clone size: .; V gene: TRBV20-1; J gene: TRBJ1-4; CDR3 protein: CSAKPTGYNNEKLFF; CDR3 DNA: TGCAGTGCTAAACCCACAGGGTATAATAATGAAAAACTGTTTTTT
D gene: .; clone size: many; V gene: TRBV12-3/TRBV12-4; J gene: TRBJ1-1; CDR3 protein: CASSFSLLTEAFF; CDR3 DNA: TGTGCCAGCAGTTTTTCCCTCTTAACTGAAGCTTTCTTT
D gene: .; clone size: .; V gene: TRBV20-1; J gene: TRBJ1-2; CDR3 protein: CSAQDRSSYGYTF; CDR3 DNA: TGCAGTGCTCAAGACAGGAGCTCCTATGGCTACACCTTC
D gene: .; clone size: few; V gene: TRBV6-1; J gene: TRBJ1-2; CDR3 protein: CASSENFPNYGYTF; CDR3 DNA: TGTGCCAGCAGTGAAAATTTCCCCAACTATGGCTACACCTTC
D gene: TRBD2; clone size: .; V gene: TRBV7-3; J gene: TRBJ2-2; CDR3 protein: CASSAGDSTGELFF; CDR3 DNA: TGTGCCAGCAGCGCGGGAGATAGCACCGGGGAGCTGTTTTTT
D gene: TRBD2; clone size: .; V gene: TRBV4-1; J gene: TRBJ2-7; CDR3 protein: CASSQEPGGLLYEQYF; CDR3 DNA: TGCGCCAGCAGCCAAGAGCCGGGGGGGCTGCTCTACGAGCAGTACTTC
D gene: .; clone size: many; V gene: TRBV11-2; J gene: TRBJ2-5; CDR3 protein: CASSFNRERQETQYF; CDR3 DNA: TGTGCCAGCAGTTTTAACAGGGAAAGACAAGAGACCCAGTACTTC
D gene: .; clone size: many; V gene: TRBV7-8; J gene: TRBJ1-5; CDR3 protein: CASSRRTSQSNQPQHF; CDR3 DNA: TGTGCCAGCAGCCGCCGGACGTCGCAAAGCAATCAGCCCCAGCATTTT
D gene: TRBD2; clone size: many; V gene: TRBV20-1; J gene: TRBJ2-7; CDR3 protein: CSAIGRGVYEQYF; CDR3 DNA: TGCAGTGCTATCGGGAGGGGGGTCTACGAGCAGTACTTC
D gene: .; clone size: many; V gene: TRBV20-1; J gene: TRBJ2-5; CDR3 protein: CSARDIGTWETQYF; CDR3 DNA: TGCAGTGCTAGAGATATAGGGACTTGGGAGACCCAGTACTTC
D gene: .; clone size: many; V gene: TRBV4-1; J gene: TRBJ1-1; CDR3 protein: CASSRWQDRPNTEAFF; CDR3 DNA: TGCGCCAGCAGCCGTTGGCAGGACCGCCCGAACACTGAAGCTTTCTTT
D gene: .; clone size: many; V gene: TRBV7-9; J gene: TRBJ2-3; CDR3 protein: CASSLGTVSTDTQYF; CDR3 DNA: TGTGCCAGCAGCTTGGGAACGGTGAGCACAGATACGCAGTATTTT
D gene: .; clone size: many; V gene: TRBV15; J gene: TRBJ1-2; CDR3 protein: CATSRDRHFSGYTF; CDR3 DNA: TGTGCCACCAGCAGAGATCGTCACTTTAGTGGCTACACCTTC
D gene: .; clone size: .; V gene: TRBV19; J gene: TRBJ1-5; CDR3 protein: CASISTDLFPHQPQHF; CDR3 DNA: TGTGCCAGTATTTCCACGGACCTGTTTCCCCATCAGCCCCAGCATTTT
D gene: TRBD2; clone size: few; V gene: TRBV11-3; J gene: TRBJ2-7; CDR3 protein: CASSLDSSGGFYEQYF; CDR3 DNA: TGTGCCAGCAGCTTAGACTCTAGCGGGGGGTTCTACGAGCAGTACTTC
D gene: .; clone size: few; V gene: TRBV19; J gene: TRBJ2-1; CDR3 protein: CASSIDATYNEQFF; CDR3 DNA: TGTGCCAGTAGTATAGACGCGACCTACAATGAGCAGTTCTTC
D gene: .; clone size: .; V gene: TRBV12-5; J gene: TRBJ2-2; CDR3 protein: CASGLDTLRTVRPGELFF; CDR3 DNA: TGTGCTAGTGGTTTGGATACCCTCCGGACAGTCCGGCCAGGGGAGCTGTTTTTT
D gene: TRBD2; clone size: .; V gene: TRBV6-1; J gene: TRBJ2-1; CDR3 protein: CARGTSGHIYSEQFF; CDR3 DNA: TGTGCCAGGGGGACTAGCGGACACATCTACAGTGAGCAGTTCTTC
D gene: .; clone size: many; V gene: TRBV20-1; J gene: TRBJ2-2; CDR3 protein: CSARDDGLGAHTGELFF; CDR3 DNA: TGCAGTGCTAGAGATGACGGGTTGGGGGCACACACCGGGGAGCTGTTTTTT